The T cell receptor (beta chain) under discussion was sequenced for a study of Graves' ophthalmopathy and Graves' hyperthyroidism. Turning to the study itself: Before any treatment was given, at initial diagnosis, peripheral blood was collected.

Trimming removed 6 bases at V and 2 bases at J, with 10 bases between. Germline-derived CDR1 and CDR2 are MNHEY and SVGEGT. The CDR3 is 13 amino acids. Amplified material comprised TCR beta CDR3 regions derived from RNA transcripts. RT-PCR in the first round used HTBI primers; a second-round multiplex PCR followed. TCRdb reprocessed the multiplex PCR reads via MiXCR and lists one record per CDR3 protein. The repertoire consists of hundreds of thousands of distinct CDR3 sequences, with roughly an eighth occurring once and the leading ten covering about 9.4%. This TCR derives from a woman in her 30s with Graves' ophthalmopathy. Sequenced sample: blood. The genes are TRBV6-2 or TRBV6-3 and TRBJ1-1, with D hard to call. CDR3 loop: CASRQSPNTEAFF. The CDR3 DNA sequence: TGTGCCAGCAGGCAATCCCCTAACACTGAAGCTTTCTTT.